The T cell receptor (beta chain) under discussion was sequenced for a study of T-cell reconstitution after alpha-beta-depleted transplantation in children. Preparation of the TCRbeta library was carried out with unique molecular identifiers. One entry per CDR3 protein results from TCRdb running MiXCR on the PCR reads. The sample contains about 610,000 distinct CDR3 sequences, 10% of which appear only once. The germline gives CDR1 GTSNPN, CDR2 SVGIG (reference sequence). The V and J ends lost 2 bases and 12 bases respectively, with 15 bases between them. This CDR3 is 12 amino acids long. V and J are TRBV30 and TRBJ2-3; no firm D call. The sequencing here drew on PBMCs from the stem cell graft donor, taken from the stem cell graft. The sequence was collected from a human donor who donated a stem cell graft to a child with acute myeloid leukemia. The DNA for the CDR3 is TGTGCCTGGAGTCTGGGTGCAGCCGGTCAGTATTTT. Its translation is CAWSLGAAGQYF. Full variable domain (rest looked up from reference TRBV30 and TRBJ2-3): SQTIHQWPATLVQPVGSPLSLECTVEGTSNPNLYWYRQAAGRGLQLLFYSVGIGQISSEVPQNLSASRPQDRQFILSSKKLLLSDSGFYLCAWSLGAAGQYFGPGTRLTVL.